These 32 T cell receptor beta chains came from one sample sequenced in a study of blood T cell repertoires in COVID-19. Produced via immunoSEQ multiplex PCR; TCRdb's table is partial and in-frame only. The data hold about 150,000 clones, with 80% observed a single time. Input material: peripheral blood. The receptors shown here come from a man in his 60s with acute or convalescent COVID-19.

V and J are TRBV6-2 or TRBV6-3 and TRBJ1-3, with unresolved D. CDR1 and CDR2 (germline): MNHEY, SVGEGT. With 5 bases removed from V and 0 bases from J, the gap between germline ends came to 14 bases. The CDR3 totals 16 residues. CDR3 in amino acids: CASSPSSVRSGNTIYF. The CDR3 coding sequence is TGTGCCAGCAGTCCATCGAGCGTCCGCTCTGGAAACACCATATATTTT.

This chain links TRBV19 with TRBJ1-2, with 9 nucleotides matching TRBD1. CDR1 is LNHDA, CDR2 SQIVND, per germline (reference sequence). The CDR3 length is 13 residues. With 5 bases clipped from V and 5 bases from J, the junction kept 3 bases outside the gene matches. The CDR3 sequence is CASSDRGAYGYTF. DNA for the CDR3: TGTGCCAGTAGTGACAGGGGGGCTTATGGCTACACCTTC.

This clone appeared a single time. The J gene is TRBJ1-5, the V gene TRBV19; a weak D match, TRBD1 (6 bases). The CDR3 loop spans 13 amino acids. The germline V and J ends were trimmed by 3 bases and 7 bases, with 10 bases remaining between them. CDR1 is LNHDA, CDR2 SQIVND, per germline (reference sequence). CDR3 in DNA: TGTGCCAGTAGTATCGAAACAGGGCAGCCCCAGCATTTT. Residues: CASSIETGQPQHF. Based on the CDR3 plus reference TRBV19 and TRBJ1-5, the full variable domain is DGGITQSPKYLFRKEGQNVTLSCEQNLNHDAMYWYRQDPGQGLRLIYYSQIVNDFQKGDIAEGYSVSREKKESFPLTVTSAQKNPTAFYLCASSIETGQPQHFGDGTRLSIL.

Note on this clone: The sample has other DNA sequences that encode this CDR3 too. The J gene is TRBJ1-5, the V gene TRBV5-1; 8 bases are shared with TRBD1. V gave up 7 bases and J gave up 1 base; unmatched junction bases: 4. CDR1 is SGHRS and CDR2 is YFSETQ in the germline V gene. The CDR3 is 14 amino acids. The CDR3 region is CASSTGGSNQPQHF. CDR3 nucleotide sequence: TGCGCCAGCTCCACAGGGGGGAGCAATCAGCCCCAGCATTTT.

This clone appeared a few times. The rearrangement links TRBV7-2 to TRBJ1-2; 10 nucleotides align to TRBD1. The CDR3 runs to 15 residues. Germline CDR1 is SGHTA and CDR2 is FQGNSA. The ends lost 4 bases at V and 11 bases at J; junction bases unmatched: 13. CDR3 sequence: CASSSVVGQGKRYTF. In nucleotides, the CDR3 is TGTGCCAGCAGCTCCGTTGTGGGACAGGGGAAAAGGTACACCTTC.

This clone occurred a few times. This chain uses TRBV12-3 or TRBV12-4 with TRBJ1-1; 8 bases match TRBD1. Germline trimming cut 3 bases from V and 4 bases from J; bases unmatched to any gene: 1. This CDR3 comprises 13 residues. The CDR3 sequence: CASSLGQATEAFF. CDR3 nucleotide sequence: TGTGCCAGCAGTTTGGGACAGGCCACTGAAGCTTTCTTT.

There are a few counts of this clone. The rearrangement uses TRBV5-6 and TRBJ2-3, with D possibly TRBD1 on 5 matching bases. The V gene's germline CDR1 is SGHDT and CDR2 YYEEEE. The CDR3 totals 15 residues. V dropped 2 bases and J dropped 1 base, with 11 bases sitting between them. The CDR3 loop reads CASSFGWGGTDTQYF. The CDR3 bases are TGTGCCAGCAGCTTCGGGTGGGGCGGCACAGATACGCAGTATTTT.

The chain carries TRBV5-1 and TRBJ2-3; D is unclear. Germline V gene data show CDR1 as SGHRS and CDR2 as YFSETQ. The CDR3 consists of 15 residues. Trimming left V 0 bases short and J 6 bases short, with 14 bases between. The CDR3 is CASSLEIATVDTQYF. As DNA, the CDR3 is TGCGCCAGCAGCTTGGAAATCGCCACTGTGGATACGCAGTATTTT. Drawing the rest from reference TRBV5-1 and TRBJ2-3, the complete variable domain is KAGVTQTPRYLIKTRGQQVTLSCSPISGHRSVSWYQQTPGQGLQFLFEYFSETQRNKGNFPGRFSGRQFSNSRSEMNVSTLELGDSALYLCASSLEIATVDTQYFGPGTRLTVL.

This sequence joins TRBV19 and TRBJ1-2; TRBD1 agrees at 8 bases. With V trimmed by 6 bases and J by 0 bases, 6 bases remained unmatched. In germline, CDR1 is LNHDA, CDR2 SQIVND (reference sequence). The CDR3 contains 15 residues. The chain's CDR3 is CASRARGPTNYGYTF. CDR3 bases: TGTGCCAGTAGGGCCAGGGGGCCCACTAACTATGGCTACACCTTC.

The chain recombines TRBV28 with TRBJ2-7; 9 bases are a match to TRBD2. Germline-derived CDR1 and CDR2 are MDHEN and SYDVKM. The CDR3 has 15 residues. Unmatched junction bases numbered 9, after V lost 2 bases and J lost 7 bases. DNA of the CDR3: TGTGCCAGCAGTTTAGCGGAAGCGGGAGGTTTTGAGCAGTACTTC. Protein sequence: CASSLAEAGGFEQYF.

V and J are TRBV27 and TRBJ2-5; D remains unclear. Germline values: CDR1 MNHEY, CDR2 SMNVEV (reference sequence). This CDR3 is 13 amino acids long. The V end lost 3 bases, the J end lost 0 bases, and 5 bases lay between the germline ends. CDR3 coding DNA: TGTGCCAGCAGTTTCCGTAACCAAGAGACCCAGTACTTC. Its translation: CASSFRNQETQYF.

CDR3 in DNA: TGTGCCAGCAGTGTAACCTACAATGAGCAGTTCTTC. Translation gives CASSVTYNEQFF. V is TRBV2 and J is TRBJ2-1; D gene uncertain. The CDR3 extends over 12 amino acids. CDR1 and CDR2 (germline): SNHLY, FYNNEI. The V and J ends lost 4 bases and 2 bases respectively, with 3 bases between them.

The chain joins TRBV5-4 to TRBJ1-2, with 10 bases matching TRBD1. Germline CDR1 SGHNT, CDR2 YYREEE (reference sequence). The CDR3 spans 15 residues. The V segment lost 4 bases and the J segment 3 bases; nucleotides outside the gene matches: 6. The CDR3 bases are TGTGCCAGCAGCCTCGCCGGGACAGGGGACTATGGCTACACCTTC. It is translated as CASSLAGTGDYGYTF.

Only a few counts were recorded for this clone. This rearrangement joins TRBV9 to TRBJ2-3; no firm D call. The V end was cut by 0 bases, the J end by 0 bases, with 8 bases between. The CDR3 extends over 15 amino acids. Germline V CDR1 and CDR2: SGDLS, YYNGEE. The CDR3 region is CASSVDVTSTDTQYF. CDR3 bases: TGTGCCAGCAGCGTAGATGTGACAAGCACAGATACGCAGTATTTT.

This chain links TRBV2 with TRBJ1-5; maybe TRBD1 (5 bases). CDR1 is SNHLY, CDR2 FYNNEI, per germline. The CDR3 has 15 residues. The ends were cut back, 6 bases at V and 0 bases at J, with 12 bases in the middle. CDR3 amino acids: CASSRGGYSNQPQHF. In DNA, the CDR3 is TGTGCCAGCAGCCGGGGGGGTTATAGCAATCAGCCCCAGCATTTT.

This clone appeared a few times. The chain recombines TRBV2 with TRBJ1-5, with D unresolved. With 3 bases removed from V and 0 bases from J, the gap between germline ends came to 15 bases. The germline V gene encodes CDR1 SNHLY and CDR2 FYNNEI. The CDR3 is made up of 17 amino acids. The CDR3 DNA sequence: TGTGCCAGCAGTGATAGAGCCAGCCCTAGTAGCAATCAGCCCCAGCATTTT. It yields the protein CASSDRASPSSNQPQHF. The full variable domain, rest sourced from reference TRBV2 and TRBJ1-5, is EPEVTQTPSHQVTQMGQEVILRCVPISNHLYFYWYRQILGQKVEFLVSFYNNEISEKSEIFDDQFSVERPDGSNFTLKIRSTKLEDSAMYFCASSDRASPSSNQPQHFGDGTRLSIL.

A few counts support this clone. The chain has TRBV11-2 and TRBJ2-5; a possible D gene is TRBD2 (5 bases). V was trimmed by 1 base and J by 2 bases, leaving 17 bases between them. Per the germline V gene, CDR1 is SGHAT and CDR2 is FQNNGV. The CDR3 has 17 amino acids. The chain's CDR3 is CASSLGPPGSGQETQYF. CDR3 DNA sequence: TGTGCCAGCAGCTTAGGGCCTCCCGGGTCGGGGCAAGAGACCCAGTACTTC.

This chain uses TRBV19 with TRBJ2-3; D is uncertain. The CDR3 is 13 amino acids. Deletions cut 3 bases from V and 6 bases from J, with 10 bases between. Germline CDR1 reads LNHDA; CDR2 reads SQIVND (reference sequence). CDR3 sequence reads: CASSIGTPDTQYF. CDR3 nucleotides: TGTGCCAGTAGTATTGGCACCCCGGATACGCAGTATTTT.

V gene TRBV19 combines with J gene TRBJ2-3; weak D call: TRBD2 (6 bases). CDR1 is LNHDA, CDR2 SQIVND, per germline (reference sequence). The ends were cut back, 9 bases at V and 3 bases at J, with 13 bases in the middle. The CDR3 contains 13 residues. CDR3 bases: TGTGCCAGCAGGGAGGATAGGACAGATACGCAGTATTTT. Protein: CASREDRTDTQYF.

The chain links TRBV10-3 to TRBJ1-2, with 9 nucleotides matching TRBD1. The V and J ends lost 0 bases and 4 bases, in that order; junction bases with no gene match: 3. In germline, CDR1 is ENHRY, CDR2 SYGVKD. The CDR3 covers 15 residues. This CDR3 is CAISESGTGSYGYTF. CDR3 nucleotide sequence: TGTGCCATCAGTGAGTCAGGGACAGGGAGCTATGGCTACACCTTC.

CDR3 protein: CASSMSLVRDKLTF. CDR3 DNA sequence: TGTGCCAGTAGTATGTCCCTAGTCCGGGACAAACTCACCTTC. The gene calls are TRBV19 and TRBJ1-2, with a weak D call TRBD1 (6 bases). CDR1 and CDR2 (germline): LNHDA, SQIVND (reference sequence). The CDR3 has 14 residues. The V end lost 3 bases, the J end lost 13 bases, and 21 bases lay between the germline ends. The variable domain in full, with the rest retrieved from reference TRBV19 and TRBJ1-2, is DGGITQSPKYLFRKEGQNVTLSCEQNLNHDAMYWYRQDPGQGLRLIYYSQIVNDFQKGDIAEGYSVSREKKESFPLTVTSAQKNPTAFYLCASSMSLVRDKLTFGSGTRLTVV.

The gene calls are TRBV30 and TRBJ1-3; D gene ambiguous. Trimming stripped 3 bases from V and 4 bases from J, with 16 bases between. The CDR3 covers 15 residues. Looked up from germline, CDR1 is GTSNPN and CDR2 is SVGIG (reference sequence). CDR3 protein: CAWREPGMEGNTIYF. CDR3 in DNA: TGTGCCTGGAGGGAGCCGGGGATGGAGGGAAACACCATATATTTT.

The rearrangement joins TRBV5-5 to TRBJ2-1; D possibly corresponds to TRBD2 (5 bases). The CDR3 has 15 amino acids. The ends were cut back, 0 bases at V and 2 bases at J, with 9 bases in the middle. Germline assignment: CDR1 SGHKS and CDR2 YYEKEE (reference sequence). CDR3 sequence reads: CASSLGEGTYNEQFF. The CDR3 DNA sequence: TGTGCCAGCAGCTTGGGCGAGGGCACCTACAATGAGCAGTTCTTC.

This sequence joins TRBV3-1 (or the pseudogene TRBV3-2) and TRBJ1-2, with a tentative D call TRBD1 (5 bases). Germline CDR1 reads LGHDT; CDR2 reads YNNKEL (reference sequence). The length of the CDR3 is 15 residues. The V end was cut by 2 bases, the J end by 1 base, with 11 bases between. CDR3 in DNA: TGTGCCAGCAGCCAATTGGGGGGGATTAACTATGGCTACACCTTC. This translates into CASSQLGGINYGYTF.

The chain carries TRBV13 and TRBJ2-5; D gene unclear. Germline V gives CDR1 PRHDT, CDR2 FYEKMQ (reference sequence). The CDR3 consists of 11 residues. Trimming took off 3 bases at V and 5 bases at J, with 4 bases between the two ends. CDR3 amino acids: CASSFGETQYF. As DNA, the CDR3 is TGTGCCAGCAGCTTTGGCGAGACCCAGTACTTC.

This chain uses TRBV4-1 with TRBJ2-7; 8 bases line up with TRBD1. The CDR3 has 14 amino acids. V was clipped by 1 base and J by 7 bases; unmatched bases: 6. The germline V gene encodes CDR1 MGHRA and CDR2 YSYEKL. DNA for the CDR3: TGCGCCAGCAGCCAAGTGACAGGGGACGGGGAGCAGTACTTC. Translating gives CASSQVTGDGEQYF.

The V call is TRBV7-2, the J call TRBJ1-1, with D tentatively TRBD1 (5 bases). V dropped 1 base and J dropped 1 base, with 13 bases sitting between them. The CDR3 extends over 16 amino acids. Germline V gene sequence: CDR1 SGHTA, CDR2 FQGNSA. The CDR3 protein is CASSLEPGRGNTEAFF. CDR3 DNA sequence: TGTGCCAGCAGCTTAGAGCCAGGGAGGGGGAACACTGAAGCTTTCTTT.

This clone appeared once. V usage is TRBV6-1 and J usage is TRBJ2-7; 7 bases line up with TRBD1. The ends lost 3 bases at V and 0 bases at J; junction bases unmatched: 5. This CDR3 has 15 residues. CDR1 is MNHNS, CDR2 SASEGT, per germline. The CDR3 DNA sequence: TGTGCCAGCAGTGACCCCGGGACAGTCTCCTACGAGCAGTACTTC. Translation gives CASSDPGTVSYEQYF.

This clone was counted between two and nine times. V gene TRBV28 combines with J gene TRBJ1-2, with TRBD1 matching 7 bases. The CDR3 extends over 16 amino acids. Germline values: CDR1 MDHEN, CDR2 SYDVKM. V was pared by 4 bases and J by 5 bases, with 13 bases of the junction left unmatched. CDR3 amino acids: CASSSVSGQARYGYTF. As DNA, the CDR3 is TGTGCCAGCAGTTCCGTATCAGGACAGGCTCGATATGGCTACACCTTC.

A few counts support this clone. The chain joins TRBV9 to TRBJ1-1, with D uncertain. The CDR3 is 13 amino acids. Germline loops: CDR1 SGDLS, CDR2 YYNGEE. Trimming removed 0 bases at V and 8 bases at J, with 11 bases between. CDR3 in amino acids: CASSVDPRAEAFF. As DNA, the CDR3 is TGTGCCAGCAGCGTAGACCCGCGGGCCGAAGCTTTCTTT.

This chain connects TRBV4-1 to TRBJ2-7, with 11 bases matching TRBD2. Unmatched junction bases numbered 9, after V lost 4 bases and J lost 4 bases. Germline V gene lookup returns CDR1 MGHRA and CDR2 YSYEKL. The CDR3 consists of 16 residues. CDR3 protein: CASSLRALAGGYEQYF. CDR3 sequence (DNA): TGCGCCAGCAGCCTAAGGGCTCTAGCGGGGGGTTACGAGCAGTACTTC.

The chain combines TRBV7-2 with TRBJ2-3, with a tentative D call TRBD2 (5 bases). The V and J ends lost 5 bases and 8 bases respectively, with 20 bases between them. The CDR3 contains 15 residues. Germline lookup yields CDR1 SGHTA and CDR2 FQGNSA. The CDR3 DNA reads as TGTGCCAGCAGCGTCGACGGATCCCTTCGGGGTACGCAGTATTTT. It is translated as CASSVDGSLRGTQYF.